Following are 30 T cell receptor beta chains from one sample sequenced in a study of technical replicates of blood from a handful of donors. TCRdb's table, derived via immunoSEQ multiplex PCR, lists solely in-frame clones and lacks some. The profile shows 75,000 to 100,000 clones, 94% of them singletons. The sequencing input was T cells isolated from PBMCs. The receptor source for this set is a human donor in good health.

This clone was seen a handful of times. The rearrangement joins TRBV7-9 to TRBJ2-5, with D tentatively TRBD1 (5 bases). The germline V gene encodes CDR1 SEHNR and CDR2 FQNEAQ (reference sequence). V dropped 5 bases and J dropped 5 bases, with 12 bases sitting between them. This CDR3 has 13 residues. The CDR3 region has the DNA TGTGCCAGCAGCATTTCAGGGTTGGAGACCCAGTACTTC. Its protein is CASSISGLETQYF.

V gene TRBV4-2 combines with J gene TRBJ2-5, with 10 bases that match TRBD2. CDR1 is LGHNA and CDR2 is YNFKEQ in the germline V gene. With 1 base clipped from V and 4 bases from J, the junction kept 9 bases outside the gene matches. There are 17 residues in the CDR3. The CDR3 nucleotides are TGTGCCAGCAGCCAAGGTGAGGCTAGCGGGAGCCCAGAGACCCAGTACTTC. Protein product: CASSQGEASGSPETQYF.

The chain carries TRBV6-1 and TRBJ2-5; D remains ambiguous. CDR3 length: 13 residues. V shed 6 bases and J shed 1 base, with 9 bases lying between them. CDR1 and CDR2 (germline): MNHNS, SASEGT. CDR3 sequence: CASRYMIQETQYF. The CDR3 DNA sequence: TGTGCCAGCAGGTACATGATCCAAGAGACCCAGTACTTC.

CDR3 region: CASSYWTGEGTGELFF. As DNA, the CDR3 is TGTGCCAGCAGTTACTGGACAGGGGAAGGCACCGGGGAGCTGTTTTTT. The V gene is TRBV6-5, the J gene TRBJ2-2; 9 positions agree with TRBD1. CDR1 MNHEY and CDR2 SVGAGI come from the germline V gene. Germline trimming cut 1 base from V and 4 bases from J; bases unmatched to any gene: 4. The CDR3 covers 16 residues.

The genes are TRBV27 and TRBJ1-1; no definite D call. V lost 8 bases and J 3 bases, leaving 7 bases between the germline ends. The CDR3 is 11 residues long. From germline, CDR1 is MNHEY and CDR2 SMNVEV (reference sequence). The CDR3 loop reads CASHSYTEAFF. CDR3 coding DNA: TGTGCCAGCCACAGTTACACTGAAGCTTTCTTT.

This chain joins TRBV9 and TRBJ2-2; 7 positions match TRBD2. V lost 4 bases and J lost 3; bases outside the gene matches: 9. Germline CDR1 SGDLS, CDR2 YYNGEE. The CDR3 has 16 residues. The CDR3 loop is CASSPRSGTYTGELFF. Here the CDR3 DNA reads TGTGCCAGCAGCCCACGGAGCGGGACCTACACCGGGGAGCTGTTTTTT.

The CDR3 coding sequence is TGTGCCAGTAGTATAGGTCAGGGGGAAGAGACCCAGTACTTC. This gives the protein CASSIGQGEETQYF. The V gene is TRBV19, the J gene TRBJ2-5; TRBD1 matches 7 bases. This CDR3 region has 14 residues. With V trimmed by 1 base and J by 3 bases, 2 bases remained unmatched. The germline CDR1 and CDR2 sequences are LNHDA and SQIVND (reference sequence).

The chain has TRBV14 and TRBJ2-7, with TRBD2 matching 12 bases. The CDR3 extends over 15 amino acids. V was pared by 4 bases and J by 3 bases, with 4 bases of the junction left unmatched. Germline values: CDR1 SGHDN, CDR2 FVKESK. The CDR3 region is CASSRGLAGYYEQYF. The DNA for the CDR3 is TGTGCCAGCAGCCGAGGACTAGCGGGGTACTACGAGCAGTACTTC.

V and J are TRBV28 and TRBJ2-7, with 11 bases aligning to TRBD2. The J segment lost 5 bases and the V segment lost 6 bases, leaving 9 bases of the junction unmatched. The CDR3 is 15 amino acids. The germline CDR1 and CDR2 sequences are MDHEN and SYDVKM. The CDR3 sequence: CASSRTSGRLDEQYF. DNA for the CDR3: TGTGCCAGCAGCCGCACTAGCGGGAGACTCGACGAGCAGTACTTC.

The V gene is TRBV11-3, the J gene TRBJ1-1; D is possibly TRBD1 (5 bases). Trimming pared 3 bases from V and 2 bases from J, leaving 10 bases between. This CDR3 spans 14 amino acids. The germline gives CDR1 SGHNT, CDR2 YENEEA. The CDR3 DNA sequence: TGTGCCAGCAGCTTGGGGCAATCTAACACTGAAGCTTTCTTT. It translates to CASSLGQSNTEAFF. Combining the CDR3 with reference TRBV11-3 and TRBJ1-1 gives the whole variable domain EAGVVQSPRYKIIEKKQPVAFWCNPISGHNTLYWYLQNLGQGPELLIRYENEEAVDDSQLPKDRFSAERLKGVDSTLKIQPAELGDSAVYLCASSLGQSNTEAFFGQGTRLTVV.

CDR3 bases: TGTGCCAGCAGCCACCCTCTGGGGACTAGCGGGAGAGCCTACGAGCAGTACTTC. It codes for CASSHPLGTSGRAYEQYF. The chain has TRBV4-2 and TRBJ2-7; 14 bases fit TRBD2. The germline V gene encodes CDR1 LGHNA and CDR2 YNFKEQ. The V gene end was trimmed by 3 bases and the J gene end by 2 bases; junction bases not matched to a gene: 9. CDR3 length equals 18 residues.

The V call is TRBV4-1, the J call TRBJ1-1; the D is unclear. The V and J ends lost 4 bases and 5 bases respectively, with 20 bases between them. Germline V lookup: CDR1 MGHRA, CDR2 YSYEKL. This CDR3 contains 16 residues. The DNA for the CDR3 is TGCGCCAGCAGCCTCAAGACGGGGAAGGGCACAACTGAAGCTTTCTTT. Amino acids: CASSLKTGKGTTEAFF.

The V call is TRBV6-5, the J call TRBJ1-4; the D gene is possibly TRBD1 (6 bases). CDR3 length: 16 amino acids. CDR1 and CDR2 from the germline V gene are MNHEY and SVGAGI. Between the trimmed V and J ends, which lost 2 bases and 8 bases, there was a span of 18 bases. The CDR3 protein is CASSYDTGLTGEKLFF. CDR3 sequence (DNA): TGTGCCAGCAGTTACGACACAGGGCTCACGGGGGAAAAACTGTTTTTT.

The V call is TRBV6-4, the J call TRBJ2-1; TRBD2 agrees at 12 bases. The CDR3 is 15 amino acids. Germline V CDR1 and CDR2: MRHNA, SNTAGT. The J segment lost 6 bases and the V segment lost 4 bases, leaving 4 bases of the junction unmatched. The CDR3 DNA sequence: TGTGCCAGCAGTGCGCTAGCGGGAGGGGGCAATGAGCAGTTCTTC. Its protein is CASSALAGGGNEQFF.

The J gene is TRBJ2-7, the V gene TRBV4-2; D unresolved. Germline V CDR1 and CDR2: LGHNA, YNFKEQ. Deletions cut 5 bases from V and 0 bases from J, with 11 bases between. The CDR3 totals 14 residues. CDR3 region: CASSEAPSSYEQYF. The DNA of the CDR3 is TGTGCCAGCAGCGAAGCCCCCAGCTCCTACGAGCAGTACTTC.

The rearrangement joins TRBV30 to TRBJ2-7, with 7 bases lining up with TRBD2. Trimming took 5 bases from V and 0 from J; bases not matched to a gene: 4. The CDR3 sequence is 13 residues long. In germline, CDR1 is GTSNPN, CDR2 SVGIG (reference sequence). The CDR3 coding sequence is TGTGCCTGGCTCGGCGGGAGCTCCTACGAGCAGTACTTC. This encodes CAWLGGSSYEQYF.

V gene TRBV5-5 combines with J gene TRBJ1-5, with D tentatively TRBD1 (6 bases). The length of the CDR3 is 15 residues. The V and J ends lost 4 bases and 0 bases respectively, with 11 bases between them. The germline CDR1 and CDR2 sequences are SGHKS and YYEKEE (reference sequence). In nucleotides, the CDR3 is TGTGCCAGCAGCCCGAGAGGGGGTAGCAATCAGCCCCAGCATTTT. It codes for CASSPRGGSNQPQHF.

CDR3 DNA sequence: TGCGCCAGCAGCCGACCCCCTTTAGGCGGGAGGGCTGAAGAGCAGTACTTC. Protein: CASSRPPLGGRAEEQYF. V and J are TRBV4-1 and TRBJ2-7; TRBD2 agrees at 9 bases. Per the germline V gene, CDR1 is MGHRA and CDR2 is YSYEKL. This CDR3 is 17 amino acids long. The V segment lost 4 bases and the J segment 7 bases; nucleotides outside the gene matches: 17.

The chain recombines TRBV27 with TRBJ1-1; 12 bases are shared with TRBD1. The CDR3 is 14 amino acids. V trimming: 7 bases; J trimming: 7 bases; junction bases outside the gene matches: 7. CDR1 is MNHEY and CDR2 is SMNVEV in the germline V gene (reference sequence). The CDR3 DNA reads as TGTGCCAGCACCCCGGGACAGGGGGCGGGTGAAGCTTTCTTT. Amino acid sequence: CASTPGQGAGEAFF.

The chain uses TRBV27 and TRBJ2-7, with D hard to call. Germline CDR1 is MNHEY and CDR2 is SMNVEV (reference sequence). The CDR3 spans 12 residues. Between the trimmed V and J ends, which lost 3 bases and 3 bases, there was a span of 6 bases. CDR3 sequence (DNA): TGTGCCAGCAGTTTGCTCGGCTACGAGCAGTACTTC. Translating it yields CASSLLGYEQYF.

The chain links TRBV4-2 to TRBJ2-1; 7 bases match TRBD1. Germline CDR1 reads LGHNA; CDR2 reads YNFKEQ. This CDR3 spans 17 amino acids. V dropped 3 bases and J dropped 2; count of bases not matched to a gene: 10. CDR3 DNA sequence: TGTGCCAGCAGCCAGGGTCTCGACAGGGAGACCTACAATGAGCAGTTCTTC. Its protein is CASSQGLDRETYNEQFF.

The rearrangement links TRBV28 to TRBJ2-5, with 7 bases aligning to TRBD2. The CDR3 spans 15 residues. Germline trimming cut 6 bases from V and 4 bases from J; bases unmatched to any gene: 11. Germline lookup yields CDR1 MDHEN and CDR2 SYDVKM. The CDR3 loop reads CASRPRGRVGETQYF. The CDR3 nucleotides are TGTGCCAGCAGGCCCAGAGGGAGGGTAGGAGAGACCCAGTACTTC. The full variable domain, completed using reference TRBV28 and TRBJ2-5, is DVKVTQSSRYLVKRTGEKVFLECVQDMDHENMFWYRQDPGLGLRLIYFSYDVKMKEKGDIPEGYSVSREKKERFSLILESASTNQTSMYLCASRPRGRVGETQYFGPGTRLLVL.

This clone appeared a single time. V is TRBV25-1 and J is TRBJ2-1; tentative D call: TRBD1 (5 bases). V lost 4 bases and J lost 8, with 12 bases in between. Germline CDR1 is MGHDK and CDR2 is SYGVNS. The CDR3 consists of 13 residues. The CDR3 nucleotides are TGTGCCAGCAGTGTTTTTGGGGCGGATGAGCAGTTCTTC. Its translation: CASSVFGADEQFF.

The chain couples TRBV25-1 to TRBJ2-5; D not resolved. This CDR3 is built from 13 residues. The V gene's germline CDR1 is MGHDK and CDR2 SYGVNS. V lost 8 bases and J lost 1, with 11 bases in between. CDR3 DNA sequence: TGTGCCAGCTCGAGTATCCCCCAAGAGACCCAGTACTTC. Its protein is CASSSIPQETQYF.

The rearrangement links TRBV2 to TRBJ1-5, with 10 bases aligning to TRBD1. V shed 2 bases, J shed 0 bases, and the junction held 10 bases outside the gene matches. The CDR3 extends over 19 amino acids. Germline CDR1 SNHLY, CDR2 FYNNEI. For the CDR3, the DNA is TGTGCCAGCAGTGAACCGGGACAGGGGACGCATTATAGCAATCAGCCCCAGCATTTT. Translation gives CASSEPGQGTHYSNQPQHF. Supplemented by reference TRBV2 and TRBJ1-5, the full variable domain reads EPEVTQTPSHQVTQMGQEVILRCVPISNHLYFYWYRQILGQKVEFLVSFYNNEISEKSEIFDDQFSVERPDGSNFTLKIRSTKLEDSAMYFCASSEPGQGTHYSNQPQHFGDGTRLSIL.

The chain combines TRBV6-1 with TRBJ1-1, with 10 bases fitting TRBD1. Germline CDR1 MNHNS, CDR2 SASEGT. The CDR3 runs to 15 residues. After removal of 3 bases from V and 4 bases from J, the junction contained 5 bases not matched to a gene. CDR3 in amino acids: CASSELGQGPTEAFF. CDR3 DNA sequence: TGTGCCAGCAGTGAGCTGGGACAGGGGCCCACTGAAGCTTTCTTT.

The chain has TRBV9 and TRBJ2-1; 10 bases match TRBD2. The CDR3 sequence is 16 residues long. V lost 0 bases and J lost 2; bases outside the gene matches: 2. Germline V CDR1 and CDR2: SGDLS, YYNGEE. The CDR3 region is CASSVGLAGAYNEQFF. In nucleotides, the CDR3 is TGTGCCAGCAGCGTAGGCCTAGCGGGAGCCTACAATGAGCAGTTCTTC.

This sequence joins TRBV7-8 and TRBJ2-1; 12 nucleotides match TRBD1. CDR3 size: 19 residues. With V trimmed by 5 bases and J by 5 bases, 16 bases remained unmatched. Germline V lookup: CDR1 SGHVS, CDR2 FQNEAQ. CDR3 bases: TGTGCCAGCAGCCCAGGGACAGGGGGCGTAGGTGGAGTCCACAATGAGCAGTTCTTC. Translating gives CASSPGTGGVGGVHNEQFF.

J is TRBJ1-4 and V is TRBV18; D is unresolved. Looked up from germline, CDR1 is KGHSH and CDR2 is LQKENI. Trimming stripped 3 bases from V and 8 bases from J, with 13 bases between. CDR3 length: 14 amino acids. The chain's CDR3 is CASSPTGKSEKLFF. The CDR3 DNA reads TGTGCCAGCTCACCTACGGGGAAAAGCGAAAAACTGTTTTTT. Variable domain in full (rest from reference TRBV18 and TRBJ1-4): NAGVMQNPRHLVRRRGQEARLRCSPMKGHSHVYWYRQLPEEGLKFMVYLQKENIIDESGMPKERFSAEFPKEGPSILRIQQVVRGDSAAYFCASSPTGKSEKLFFGSGTQLSVL.

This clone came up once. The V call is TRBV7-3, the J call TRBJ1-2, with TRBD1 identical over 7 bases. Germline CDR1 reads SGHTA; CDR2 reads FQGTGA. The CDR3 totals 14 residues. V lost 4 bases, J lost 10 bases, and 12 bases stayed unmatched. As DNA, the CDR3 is TGTGCCAGCAGCTCGACAGGGATATTAGAGGACTACACCTTC. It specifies CASSSTGILEDYTF. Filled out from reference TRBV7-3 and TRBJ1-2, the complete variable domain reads GAGVSQTPSNKVTEKGKYVELRCDPISGHTALYWYRQSLGQGPEFLIYFQGTGAADDSGLPNDRFFAVRPEGSVSTLKIQRTERGDSAVYLCASSSTGILEDYTFGSGTRLTVV.